This T cell receptor beta chain was recovered during a study of blood T cell repertoires in COVID-19. Generated by immunoSEQ multiplex PCR, the TCRdb table keeps only in-frame clones and is missing some. The sample yields over 110,000 clones, around 80% seen once. This clone was seen a single time. The sample comprised peripheral blood. The TCR originated in a woman aged 55 to 70 with acute or convalescent COVID-19.

The CDR3 here is CATNYGGGTDTQYF. The CDR3 nucleotides are TGTGCCACCAACTACGGGGGAGGCACAGATACGCAGTATTTT. The rearrangement links TRBV6-5 to TRBJ2-3, with D perhaps matching TRBD2 (6 bases). V shed 10 bases and J shed 1 base, with 15 bases lying between them. Germline-derived CDR1 and CDR2 are MNHEY and SVGAGI. This CDR3 spans 14 amino acids.